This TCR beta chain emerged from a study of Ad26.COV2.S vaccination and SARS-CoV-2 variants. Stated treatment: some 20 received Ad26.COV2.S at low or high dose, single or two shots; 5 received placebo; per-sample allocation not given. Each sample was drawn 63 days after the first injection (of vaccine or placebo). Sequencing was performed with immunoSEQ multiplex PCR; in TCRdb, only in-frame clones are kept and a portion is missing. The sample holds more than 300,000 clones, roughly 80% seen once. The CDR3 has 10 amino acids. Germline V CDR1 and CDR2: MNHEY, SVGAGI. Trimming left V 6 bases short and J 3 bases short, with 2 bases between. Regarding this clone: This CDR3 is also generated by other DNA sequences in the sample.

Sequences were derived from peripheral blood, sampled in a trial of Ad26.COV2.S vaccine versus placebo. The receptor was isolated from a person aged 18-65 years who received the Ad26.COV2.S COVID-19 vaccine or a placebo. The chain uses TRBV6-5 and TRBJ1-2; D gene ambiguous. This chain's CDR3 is CASRDYGYTF. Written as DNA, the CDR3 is TGTGCCAGCAGGGACTATGGCTACACCTTC.